One and the same sample provided the 21 T cell receptor beta chains below, sequenced in a study of T cell changes during pregnancy in multiple sclerosis. The assay was immunoSEQ multiplex PCR, and TCRdb's table has in-frame clones only and misses some. The sample contains 88,000 or so clones, about 90% of which appear only once. The specimen was peripheral blood, collected before pregnancy. Receptor source: a female donor with multiple sclerosis, enrolled in a pregnancy study.

V and J are TRBV5-5 and TRBJ1-3; 7 bases fit TRBD1. V dropped 4 bases and J dropped 0; count of bases not matched to a gene: 7. In germline, CDR1 is SGHKS, CDR2 YYEKEE (reference sequence). The CDR3 loop spans 16 amino acids. The CDR3 nucleotides read TGTGCCAGCAGCATGACAGGGATCCGCTCTGGAAACACCATATATTTT. Residues: CASSMTGIRSGNTIYF.

Written as DNA, the CDR3 is TGTGCCTGGAGTCCCCGACAAGGTAGGGGCTACACCTTC. It codes for CAWSPRQGRGYTF. The rearrangement uses TRBV30 and TRBJ1-2; D gene uncertain. The CDR3 runs to 13 residues. The V gene lost 2 bases and the J gene lost 8 bases, with 15 bases spanning the gap. Germline V gene data show CDR1 as GTSNPN and CDR2 as SVGIG (reference sequence).

The chain employs TRBV6-6 and TRBJ1-1; no reliable D call. This CDR3 spans 13 amino acids. The V end lost 10 bases, the J end lost 4 bases, and 16 bases lay between the germline ends. CDR1 MNHNY and CDR2 SVGAGI come from the germline V gene (reference sequence). The CDR3 here is CATRSAGSTEAFF. The CDR3 bases are TGTGCCACCCGGAGTGCGGGGAGCACTGAAGCTTTCTTT.

J is TRBJ2-1 and V is TRBV6-6; D call uncertain. V lost 2 bases, J lost 5 bases, and 13 bases lay in between. This CDR3 comprises 15 residues. Germline V CDR1 and CDR2: MNHNY, SVGAGI (reference sequence). CDR3 in amino acids: CASSYDLVGDNEQFF. CDR3 nucleotide sequence: TGTGCCAGCAGTTACGACTTGGTAGGAGACAATGAGCAGTTCTTC.

The rearrangement uses TRBV14 and TRBJ2-7; D gene ambiguous. V lost 1 base and J 0 bases, leaving 13 bases between the germline ends. In germline, CDR1 is SGHDN, CDR2 FVKESK. This CDR3 spans 16 amino acids. CDR3 loop: CASSQVDFPGSYEQYF. The CDR3 DNA follows: TGTGCCAGCAGCCAAGTTGATTTCCCGGGCTCCTACGAGCAGTACTTC.

In nucleotides, the CDR3 is TGTGCCAGCAGTAGCGCCTACATCCAGTATTTT. Its protein is CASSSAYIQYF. The genes are TRBV25-1 and TRBJ2-3; D remains unclear. This CDR3 has 11 residues. V lost 5 bases, J lost 12 bases, and 12 bases lay in between. Germline-derived CDR1 and CDR2 are MGHDK and SYGVNS.

The chain employs TRBV10-1 and TRBJ1-5; 7 bases are shared with TRBD1. The J segment lost 7 bases and the V segment lost 10 bases, leaving 13 bases of the junction unmatched. The CDR3 is made up of 14 amino acids. Germline V gene sequence: CDR1 WNHNN, CDR2 SYGVQD (reference sequence). CDR3 residues: CATDARGPGQPQHF. The CDR3 nucleotides read TGCGCCACCGATGCGAGGGGGCCCGGGCAGCCCCAGCATTTT.

This clone appeared once. The chain carries TRBV28 and TRBJ1-5; possible D gene TRBD1, 6 bases. The V end was cut by 5 bases, the J end by 9 bases, with 17 bases between. Germline V CDR1 and CDR2: MDHEN, SYDVKM. CDR3 size: 14 residues. The CDR3 spells CASSRTGNFGPQHF. The CDR3 nucleotides are TGTGCCAGCAGTAGAACAGGGAACTTTGGGCCCCAGCATTTT. Based on the CDR3 plus reference TRBV28 and TRBJ1-5, the full variable domain is DVKVTQSSRYLVKRTGEKVFLECVQDMDHENMFWYRQDPGLGLRLIYFSYDVKMKEKGDIPEGYSVSREKKERFSLILESASTNQTSMYLCASSRTGNFGPQHFGDGTRLSIL.

This rearrangement joins TRBV5-6 to TRBJ2-1, with TRBD2 as a possible D gene (5 bases). Trimming removed 0 bases from V and 0 bases from J, with 13 bases in between. The germline CDR1 and CDR2 sequences are SGHDT and YYEEEE. This CDR3 contains 17 residues. CDR3 amino acids: CASSLGELRLSYNEQFF. In DNA, the CDR3 is TGTGCCAGCAGCTTGGGGGAGTTGCGGCTCTCCTACAATGAGCAGTTCTTC. The variable domain in full, with the rest retrieved from reference TRBV5-6 and TRBJ2-1, is DAGVTQSPTHLIKTRGQQVTLRCSPKSGHDTVSWYQQALGQGPQFIFQYYEEEERQRGNFPDRFSGHQFPNYSSELNVNALLLGDSALYLCASSLGELRLSYNEQFFGPGTRLTVL.

The V gene is TRBV6-4, the J gene TRBJ2-3, with D possibly matching TRBD2 (6 bases). The germline CDR1 and CDR2 sequences are MRHNA and SNTAGT. The V and J ends lost 2 bases and 6 bases respectively, with 24 bases between them. The length of the CDR3 is 18 residues. CDR3 protein: CASSDPGLAHHVSDTQYF. The CDR3 DNA sequence: TGTGCCAGCAGTGACCCGGGGCTAGCGCACCACGTATCGGATACGCAGTATTTT.

V usage is TRBV27 and J usage is TRBJ1-5, with D maybe TRBD1 (5 bases). CDR3 length: 15 residues. V gave up 2 bases and J gave up 6 bases, with 14 bases separating them. Germline V lookup: CDR1 MNHEY, CDR2 SMNVEV (reference sequence). CDR3 sequence reads: CASSLVAGGFQPQHF. For the CDR3, the DNA is TGTGCCAGCAGTTTAGTAGCGGGGGGTTTTCAGCCCCAGCATTTT.

In its sample, this clone was seen once. The chain uses TRBV30 and TRBJ1-1; no clear D. The CDR3 is 12 residues long. V lost 3 bases and J lost 13, with 18 bases in between. From germline, CDR1 is GTSNPN and CDR2 SVGIG (reference sequence). DNA for the CDR3: TGTGCCTGGAGCGCCCCGGGAGGGTCGGGTTTCTTT. This encodes CAWSAPGGSGFF.

This chain uses TRBV4-2 with TRBJ2-7, with D perhaps matching TRBD2 (6 bases). Trimming left V 5 bases short and J 3 bases short, with 17 bases between. This CDR3 contains 15 residues. Germline-derived CDR1 and CDR2 are LGHNA and YNFKEQ. This CDR3 reads CASSNHLAGSYEQYF. The DNA of the CDR3 is TGTGCCAGCAGCAATCATCTTGCGGGAAGCTACGAGCAGTACTTC.

The chain combines TRBV28 with TRBJ1-1, with 7 bases matching TRBD1. The trim removed 7 bases at V and 2 bases at J, leaving 10 bases unmatched. The CDR3 is 15 residues long. CDR1 MDHEN and CDR2 SYDVKM come from the germline V gene. The CDR3 DNA follows: TGTGCCAGCAACCCCGGACAGGTTCTTAACACTGAAGCTTTCTTT. It codes for CASNPGQVLNTEAFF.

V and J are TRBV5-4 and TRBJ1-1; no clear D. In germline, CDR1 is SGHNT, CDR2 YYREEE (reference sequence). The CDR3 sequence is 12 residues long. Trimming shortened V by 5 bases and J by 1 base, and 6 bases separated the two germline ends. The CDR3 DNA sequence: TGTGCCAGCAGGGAGGAGAACACTGAAGCTTTCTTT. This gives the protein CASREENTEAFF.

The chain is built from TRBV28 and TRBJ1-4, with 9 bases that match TRBD1. Trimming removed 6 bases from V and 8 bases from J; junction bases left unmatched: 10. Germline V CDR1 and CDR2: MDHEN, SYDVKM. This CDR3 comprises 15 residues. This chain's CDR3 is CASSTYSGTGEKLFF. In DNA, the CDR3 is TGTGCCAGCAGCACTTATTCCGGGACAGGGGAAAAACTGTTTTTT.

The chain couples TRBV7-6 to TRBJ2-7; TRBD1 matches at 9 bases. CDR1 SGHVS and CDR2 FNYEAQ come from the germline V gene. V lost 1 base to trimming and J lost 9 bases; unmatched junction nucleotides: 4. The CDR3 spans 13 residues. The CDR3 spells CASSLGDRAAQYF. In nucleotides, the CDR3 is TGTGCCAGCAGCTTAGGGGACAGGGCAGCGCAGTACTTC.

This chain connects TRBV19 to TRBJ2-7; tentative D call: TRBD2 (5 bases). This CDR3 is built from 13 residues. Germline loops: CDR1 LNHDA, CDR2 SQIVND (reference sequence). The ends were cut back, 8 bases at V and 4 bases at J, with 15 bases in the middle. CDR3 region: CASATGRPYEQYF. The CDR3 region has the DNA TGTGCCAGTGCGACTGGGAGACCTTACGAGCAGTACTTC.

This rearrangement joins TRBV6-1 to TRBJ2-7; 7 bases are a match to TRBD2. Germline-derived CDR1 and CDR2 are MNHNS and SASEGT. CDR3 length equals 16 residues. J lost 2 bases, V lost 2 bases, and 9 bases had no gene match. CDR3 in amino acids: CASSELGGGRAYEQYF. Written as DNA, the CDR3 is TGTGCCAGCAGTGAACTGGGTGGTGGGAGGGCCTACGAGCAGTACTTC.

The chain is built from TRBV7-8 and TRBJ2-1; D unclear. Per germline, CDR1 SGHVS and CDR2 FQNEAQ. The CDR3 is 13 residues long. Deletions cut 6 bases from V and 8 bases from J, with 14 bases between. CDR3: CASSSGSPHEQFF. The DNA for the CDR3 is TGTGCCAGCAGTTCCGGGTCTCCCCATGAGCAGTTCTTC.

V and J are TRBV27 and TRBJ1-2, with 7 positions matching TRBD1. CDR3 length: 13 amino acids. V gave up 8 bases and J gave up 4 bases; unmatched junction bases: 7. From germline, CDR1 is MNHEY and CDR2 SMNVEV (reference sequence). DNA of the CDR3: TGTGCCAGCCGCGTGAAGGGGGCCTATGGCTACACCTTC. The encoded protein is CASRVKGAYGYTF.